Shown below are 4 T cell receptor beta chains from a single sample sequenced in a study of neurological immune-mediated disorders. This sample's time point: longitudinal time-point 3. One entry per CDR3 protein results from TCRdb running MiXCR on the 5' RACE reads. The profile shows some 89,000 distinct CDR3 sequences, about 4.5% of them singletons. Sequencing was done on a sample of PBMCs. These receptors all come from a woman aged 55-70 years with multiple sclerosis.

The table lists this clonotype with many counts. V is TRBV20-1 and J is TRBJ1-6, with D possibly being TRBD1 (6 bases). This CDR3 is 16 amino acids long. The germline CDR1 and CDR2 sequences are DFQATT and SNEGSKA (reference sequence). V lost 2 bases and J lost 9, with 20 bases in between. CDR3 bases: TGCAGTGCTAGACCTCAGGGGAATCTTGCGTCTTCACCCCTCCACTTT. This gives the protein CSARPQGNLASSPLHF.

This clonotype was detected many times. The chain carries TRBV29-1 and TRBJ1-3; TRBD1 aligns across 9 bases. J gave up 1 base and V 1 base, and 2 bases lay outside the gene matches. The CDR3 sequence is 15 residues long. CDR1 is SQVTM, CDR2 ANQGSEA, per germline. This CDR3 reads CSVEGGTGSGNTIYF. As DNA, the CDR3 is TGCAGCGTTGAAGGTGGGACAGGGTCTGGAAACACCATATATTTT.

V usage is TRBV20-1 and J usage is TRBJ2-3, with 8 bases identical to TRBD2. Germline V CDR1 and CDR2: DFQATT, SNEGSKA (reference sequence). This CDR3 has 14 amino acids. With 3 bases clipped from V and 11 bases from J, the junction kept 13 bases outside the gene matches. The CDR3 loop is CSARPGLEGGMQYF. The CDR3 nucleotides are TGCAGTGCTAGGCCGGGACTAGAGGGCGGCATGCAGTATTTT.

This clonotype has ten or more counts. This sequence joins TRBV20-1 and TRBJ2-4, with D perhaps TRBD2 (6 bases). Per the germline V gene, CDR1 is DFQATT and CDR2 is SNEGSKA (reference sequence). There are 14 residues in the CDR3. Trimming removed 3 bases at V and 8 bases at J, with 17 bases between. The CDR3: CSARGAVVADIQYF. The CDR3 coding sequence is TGCAGTGCTAGGGGAGCGGTCGTAGCGGACATTCAGTACTTC.